A selection of T cell receptor beta chains follows, all from one sample in a study of cytomegalovirus exposure and HLA in healthy donors. Profiling relied on immunoSEQ multiplex PCR, and the TCRdb table lists in-frame clones only, not all of them. The sample contains 100,000 to 130,000 clones, approximately 79% of which appear only once. The sample taken for sequencing was PBMCs. The receptor set was obtained from a woman aged 40-49 years in good health and CMV-seropositive. Both conserved end residues are part of each CDR3. Fields, in order: V gene, D gene, J gene, clone size, CDR3 protein, CDR3 DNA. D genes are given only for firm matches. Not all rows give a size; the values are once, few, many and, for expanded clones, a class.

V gene: TRBV2; D gene: TRBD1; J gene: TRBJ2-7; clone size: NA; CDR3 protein: CASSVGQIYEQYF; CDR3 DNA: TGTGCCAGCAGTGTGGGACAGATCTACGAGCAGTACTTC
V gene: TRBV29-1; D gene: NA; J gene: TRBJ2-1; clone size: NA; CDR3 protein: CSAYVDNEQFF; CDR3 DNA: TGCAGCGCCTACGTAGACAATGAGCAGTTCTTC
V gene: TRBV19; D gene: NA; J gene: TRBJ2-1; clone size: NA; CDR3 protein: CASTKWAGSSYNEQFF; CDR3 DNA: TGTGCCAGTACCAAATGGGCGGGTAGCTCCTACAATGAGCAGTTCTTC
V gene: TRBV7-6; D gene: TRBD2; J gene: TRBJ2-1; clone size: NA; CDR3 protein: CASSLYGGTYNEQFF; CDR3 DNA: TGTGCCAGCAGCTTATACGGGGGGACCTACAATGAGCAGTTCTTC
V gene: TRBV4-2; D gene: NA; J gene: TRBJ2-7; clone size: NA; CDR3 protein: CASSQATFFGGEQYF; CDR3 DNA: TGTGCCAGCAGCCAAGCGACGTTTTTTGGAGGCGAGCAGTACTTC
V gene: TRBV5-1; D gene: NA; J gene: TRBJ2-7; clone size: NA; CDR3 protein: CASSLGRNEQYF; CDR3 DNA: TGCGCCAGCAGCTTGGGGAGGAACGAGCAGTACTTC
V gene: TRBV7-9; D gene: NA; J gene: TRBJ2-7; clone size: NA; CDR3 protein: CASSLARGQGYEQYF; CDR3 DNA: TGTGCCAGCAGCTTAGCGAGAGGGCAGGGGTACGAGCAGTACTTC
V gene: TRBV6-5; D gene: NA; J gene: TRBJ2-7; clone size: few; CDR3 protein: CASSYSGARDEQYF; CDR3 DNA: TGTGCCAGCAGTTACTCAGGGGCGCGCGACGAGCAGTACTTC
V gene: TRBV6-1; D gene: TRBD1; J gene: TRBJ2-7; clone size: NA; CDR3 protein: CASKQGADEQYF; CDR3 DNA: TGTGCCAGCAAACAGGGGGCGGACGAGCAGTACTTC
V gene: TRBV30; D gene: NA; J gene: TRBJ2-2; clone size: NA; CDR3 protein: CAWRGTANTGELFF; CDR3 DNA: TGTGCCTGGAGGGGTACAGCAAACACCGGGGAGCTGTTTTTT
V gene: TRBV7-8; D gene: NA; J gene: TRBJ1-3; clone size: NA; CDR3 protein: CASSLDRVPTISGNTIYF; CDR3 DNA: TGTGCCAGCAGCTTAGATCGGGTACCAACGATATCGGGAAACACCATATATTTT
V gene: TRBV4-2; D gene: NA; J gene: TRBJ1-2; clone size: NA; CDR3 protein: CASSQDLRGWYGYTF; CDR3 DNA: TGTGCCAGCAGCCAAGATCTTCGAGGGTGGTATGGCTACACCTTC
V gene: TRBV7-2; D gene: NA; J gene: TRBJ1-1; clone size: NA; CDR3 protein: CASSLDSGAEAFF; CDR3 DNA: TGTGCCAGCAGCTTAGATTCAGGGGCAGAAGCTTTCTTT
V gene: TRBV5-1; D gene: TRBD1; J gene: TRBJ2-7; clone size: NA; CDR3 protein: CASSRYRGEEQYF; CDR3 DNA: TGCGCCAGCAGCCGTTACAGGGGAGAGGAGCAGTACTTC
V gene: TRBV6-6; D gene: NA; J gene: TRBJ2-5; clone size: NA; CDR3 protein: CASSYRGGRETQYF; CDR3 DNA: TGTGCCAGCAGTTATAGGGGGGGGCGGGAGACCCAGTACTTC
V gene: TRBV5-1; D gene: TRBD1; J gene: TRBJ1-1; clone size: few; CDR3 protein: CASSSGQTNTEAFF; CDR3 DNA: TGCGCCAGCAGCTCGGGACAGACGAACACTGAAGCTTTCTTT
V gene: TRBV14; D gene: NA; J gene: TRBJ1-1; clone size: NA; CDR3 protein: CASSHGINTEAFF; CDR3 DNA: TGTGCCAGCAGCCACGGGATCAACACTGAAGCTTTCTTT
V gene: TRBV2; D gene: TRBD2; J gene: TRBJ2-1; clone size: NA; CDR3 protein: CASSVGTSVGYNEQFF; CDR3 DNA: TGTGCCAGCAGTGTGGGGACTAGCGTCGGGTACAATGAGCAGTTCTTC
V gene: TRBV2; D gene: TRBD1; J gene: TRBJ2-2; clone size: NA; CDR3 protein: CASRGQGNTGELFF; CDR3 DNA: TGTGCCAGCAGGGGACAGGGGAACACCGGGGAGCTGTTTTTT
V gene: TRBV15; D gene: NA; J gene: TRBJ2-7; clone size: NA; CDR3 protein: CATSRDPIYEQYF; CDR3 DNA: TGTGCCACCAGCAGAGATCCCATCTACGAGCAGTACTTC
V gene: TRBV5-1; D gene: TRBD1; J gene: TRBJ2-5; clone size: NA; CDR3 protein: CASSLETGGQETQYF; CDR3 DNA: TGCGCCAGCAGCTTGGAGACAGGGGGCCAAGAGACCCAGTACTTC
V gene: TRBV19; D gene: TRBD1; J gene: TRBJ1-5; clone size: few; CDR3 protein: CASSTRGYSNQPQHF; CDR3 DNA: TGTGCCAGTAGTACCAGGGGGTATAGCAATCAGCCCCAGCATTTT
V gene: TRBV29-1; D gene: TRBD1; J gene: TRBJ1-1; clone size: NA; CDR3 protein: CSGRGVGNTEAFF; CDR3 DNA: TGCAGCGGCAGGGGGGTTGGGAACACTGAAGCTTTCTTT
V gene: TRBV10-3; D gene: NA; J gene: TRBJ2-2; clone size: NA; CDR3 protein: CAISERGQITGELFF; CDR3 DNA: TGTGCCATCAGTGAGAGAGGACAGATCACCGGGGAGCTGTTTTTT
V gene: TRBV29-1; D gene: TRBD1; J gene: TRBJ1-1; clone size: NA; CDR3 protein: CSVDKDGTGREAFF; CDR3 DNA: TGCAGCGTTGATAAGGATGGGACAGGCCGTGAAGCTTTCTTT
V gene: TRBV5-5; D gene: NA; J gene: TRBJ1-1; clone size: NA; CDR3 protein: CASSWVEGNTEAFF; CDR3 DNA: TGTGCCAGCAGCTGGGTCGAGGGGAACACTGAAGCTTTCTTT